The clone carrying this TCR beta chain occurred once. The target antigen is unknown. This entry comes from a study of shared clonotypes between healthy human individuals. Broader study findings: Only blood samples were collected, and tissue repertoires likely differ.

TCRdb keeps only in-frame clones here, not all; method: immunoSEQ multiplex PCR. The data hold 1.6 million or so clones, with 98% to 99% observed a single time. Looked up from germline, CDR1 is SQVTM and CDR2 is ANQGSEA. V lost 6 bases, J lost 2 bases, and 11 bases lay in between. This CDR3 is built from 13 residues. This TCR was sampled from a man under 40 in good health. This rearrangement joins TRBV29-1 to TRBJ1-3, with a tentative D call TRBD1 (5 bases). The sample comprised naive CD4+ T cells sorted from blood. The subset denotes: CD45RA+ positively selected. The CDR3 region is CSVSQEAGNTIYF. Here the CDR3 DNA reads TGCAGCGTGTCACAGGAGGCTGGAAACACCATATATTTT.